This TCR beta chain was recorded in a study of shared clonotypes between healthy human individuals. The protocol was immunoSEQ multiplex PCR, while the TCRdb copy is restricted to in-frame clones and leaves out a portion. Of roughly 500,000 clones in the sample, over 70% were seen once. The study's findings and limits: The low donor count limited represented genetic and exposure-history diversity. In this cohort, only blood was sampled, and tissue repertoires likely differ.

This clone was recorded once. Its specificity is unknown. CDR3 length equals 15 residues. The J segment lost 0 bases and the V segment lost 2 bases, leaving 2 bases of the junction unmatched. Germline lookup yields CDR1 SEHNR and CDR2 FQNEAQ (reference sequence). This TCR derives from a woman aged 40 to 50 in good health. Some clones in this sample may be carry-over from other donors' samples. The specimen was PBMCs. V usage is TRBV7-9 and J usage is TRBJ1-1; 8 nucleotides match TRBD1. CDR3 sequence: CASSLTGGVNTEAFF. Here the CDR3 DNA reads TGTGCCAGCAGCTTAACAGGGGGGGTGAACACTGAAGCTTTCTTT.